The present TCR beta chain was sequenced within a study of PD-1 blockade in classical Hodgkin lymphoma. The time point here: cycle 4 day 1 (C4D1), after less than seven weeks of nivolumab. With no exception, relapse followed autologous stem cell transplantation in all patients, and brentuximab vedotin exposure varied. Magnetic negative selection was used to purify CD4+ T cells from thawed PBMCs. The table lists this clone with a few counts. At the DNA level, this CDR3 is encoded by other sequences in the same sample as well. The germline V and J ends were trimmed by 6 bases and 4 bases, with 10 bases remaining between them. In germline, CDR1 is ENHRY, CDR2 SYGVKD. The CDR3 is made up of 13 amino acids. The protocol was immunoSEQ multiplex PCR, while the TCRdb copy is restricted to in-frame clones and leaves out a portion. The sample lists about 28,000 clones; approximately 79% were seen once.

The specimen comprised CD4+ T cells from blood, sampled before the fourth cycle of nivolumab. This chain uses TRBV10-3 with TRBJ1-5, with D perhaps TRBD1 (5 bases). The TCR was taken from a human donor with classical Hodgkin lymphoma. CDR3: CAISQGSNQPQHF. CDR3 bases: TGTGCCATCAGCCAGGGTTCTAATCAGCCCCAGCATTTT.